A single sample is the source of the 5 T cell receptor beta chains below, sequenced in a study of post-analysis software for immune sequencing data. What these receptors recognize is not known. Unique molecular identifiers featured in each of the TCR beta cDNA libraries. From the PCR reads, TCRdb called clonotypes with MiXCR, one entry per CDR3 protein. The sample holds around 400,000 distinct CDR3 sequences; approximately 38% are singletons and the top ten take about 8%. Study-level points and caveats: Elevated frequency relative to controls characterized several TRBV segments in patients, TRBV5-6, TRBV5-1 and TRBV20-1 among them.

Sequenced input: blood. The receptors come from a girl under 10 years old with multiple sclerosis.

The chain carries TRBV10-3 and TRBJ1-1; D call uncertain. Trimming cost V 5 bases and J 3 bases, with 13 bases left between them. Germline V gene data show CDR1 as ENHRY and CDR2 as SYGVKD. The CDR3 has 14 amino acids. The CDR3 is CAISTEGRDTEAFF. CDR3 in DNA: TGTGCCATCAGTACGGAGGGCCGGGACACTGAAGCTTTCTTT.

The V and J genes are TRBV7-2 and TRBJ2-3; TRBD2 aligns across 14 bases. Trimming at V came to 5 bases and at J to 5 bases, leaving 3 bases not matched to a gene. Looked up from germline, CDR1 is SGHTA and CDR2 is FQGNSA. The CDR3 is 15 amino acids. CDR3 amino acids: CASSPGLAGVDTQYF. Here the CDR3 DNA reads TGTGCCAGCAGCCCGGGACTAGCGGGAGTAGATACGCAGTATTTT.

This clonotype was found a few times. CDR3 DNA: TGTGCCAGCAGCTCCGAAGGGGGCCACTTCCGCTCCTACGAGCAGTACTTC. Its translation is CASSSEGGHFRSYEQYF. This chain links TRBV7-2 with TRBJ2-7; 7 nucleotides match TRBD1. This CDR3 is built from 17 residues. V was clipped by 4 bases and J by 0 bases; unmatched bases: 12. The germline V gene has CDR1 SGHTA and CDR2 FQGNSA.

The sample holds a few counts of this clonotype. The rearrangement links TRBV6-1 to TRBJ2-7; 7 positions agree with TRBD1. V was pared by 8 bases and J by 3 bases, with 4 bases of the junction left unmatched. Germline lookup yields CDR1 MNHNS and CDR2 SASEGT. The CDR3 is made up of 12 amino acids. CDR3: CASWGQFYEQYF. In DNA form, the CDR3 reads TGTGCCAGCTGGGGACAGTTCTACGAGCAGTACTTC.

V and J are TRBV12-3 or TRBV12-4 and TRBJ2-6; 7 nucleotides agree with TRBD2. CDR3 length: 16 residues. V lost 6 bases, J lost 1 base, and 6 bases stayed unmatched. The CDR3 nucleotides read TGTGCCAGCAGCTTCTACGGGAGGTCTGGGGCCAACGTCCTGACTTTC. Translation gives CASSFYGRSGANVLTF.